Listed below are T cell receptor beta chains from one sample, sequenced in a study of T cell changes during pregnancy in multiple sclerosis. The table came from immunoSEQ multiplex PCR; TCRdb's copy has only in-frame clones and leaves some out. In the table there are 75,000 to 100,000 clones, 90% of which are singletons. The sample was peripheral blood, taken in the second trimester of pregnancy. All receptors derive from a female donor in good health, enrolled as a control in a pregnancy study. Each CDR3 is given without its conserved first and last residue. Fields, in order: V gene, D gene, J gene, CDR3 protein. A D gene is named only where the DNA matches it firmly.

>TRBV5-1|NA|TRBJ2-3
ASSLGAGFSTDTQY
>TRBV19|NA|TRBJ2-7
ASRTGLNSYEQY
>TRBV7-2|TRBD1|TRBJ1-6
ASSRNRGNSPLH
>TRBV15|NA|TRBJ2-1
ATTRRRGYNEQF
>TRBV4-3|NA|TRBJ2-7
ASSQGLSRGAYEQY
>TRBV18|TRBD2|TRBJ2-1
ASSPPALAGANEQF
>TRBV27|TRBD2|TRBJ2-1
ASSLGTSENEQF
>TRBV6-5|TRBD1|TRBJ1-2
ASSYSRGTAYGYT
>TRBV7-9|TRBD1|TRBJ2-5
ASSAGTGPQETQY
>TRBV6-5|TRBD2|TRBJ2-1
ASSLRTSGYNEQF
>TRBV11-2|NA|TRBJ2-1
ASSSRYNEQF
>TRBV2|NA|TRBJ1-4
ASRYQGATNEKLF
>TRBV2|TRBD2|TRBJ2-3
ASSMTSGGVTDTQY
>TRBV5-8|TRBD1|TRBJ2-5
ASSPRDRDETQY
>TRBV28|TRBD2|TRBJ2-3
ASSLLWPSGRTDTQY
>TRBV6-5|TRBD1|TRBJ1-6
ASSYFGTDNSPLH
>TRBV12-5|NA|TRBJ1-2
ASGLGPPRSTDSTGGYT
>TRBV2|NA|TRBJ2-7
ATPPAEGNHEQY
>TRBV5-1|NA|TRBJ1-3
ASSYATAAASGNTIY
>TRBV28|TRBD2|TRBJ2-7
ASSETDGGGLYEQY